What follows is one TCR beta chain and its context. Its antigen remains unknown. These data belong to a study of cytotoxic CD8 clonotypes in ibrutinib-treated CLL. Study-wide context: Among patients, around 25 responded partially and 2 completely; approximately 15 then stayed remitted and roughly 12 progressed after median 68 months. Broader study findings: Baseline clonality, above age-matched healthy donor levels, tracked circulating CD8+ T-cell counts.

Trimming took 7 bases from V and 14 from J, leaving 19 bases between them. Germline lookup yields CDR1 SGHRS and CDR2 YFSETQ. The CDR3 length is 13 residues. Deep sequencing aimed at 1 in 200,000 to 1 in 1 million T cells' resolution. Clones were sequenced by immunoSEQ multiplex PCR, and TCRdb holds only the in-frame ones, with some missing. The sample consists of about 160,000 clones, around 84% of them appearing once. This TCR came from a human donor with chronic lymphocytic leukemia. Here the sequenced sample was PBMCs, taken after 12 months of ibrutinib treatment. The V and J genes are TRBV5-1 and TRBJ1-6, with D perhaps TRBD1 (5 bases). The chain's CDR3 is CASRQGEGPTLHF. CDR3 DNA sequence: TGCGCCAGCCGCCAAGGGGAGGGCCCGACCCTCCACTTT.